These T cell receptor beta chains were read from a single sample in a study of T cell clones after liver transplantation. Repertoires were generated with immunoSEQ multiplex PCR, while TCRdb's copy carries only in-frame clones and drops some. The sample consists of tens of thousands of clones, about 82% of them appearing once. Here the sequenced sample was CD4+ T cells from blood, taken 46 months after liver transplant. These receptors came from a human patient who received a liver transplant. Certain T cells may be donor cells from the graft. CDR3s include the opening cysteine and the closing phenylalanine or tryptophan. Each record gives: D gene, J gene, clone size, V gene, CDR3 protein, CDR3 DNA. A D gene is named only where the DNA matches it firmly. Clone size is not always given. Where it is, it says once, few, many or a class for expanded clones.

.	TRBJ2-2	.	TRBV9	CASSARDGRNGELFF	TGTGCCAGCAGCGCCCGAGACGGTCGCAACGGGGAGCTGTTTTTT
.	TRBJ1-5	.	TRBV5-5	CASSLDAGNQPQHF	TGTGCCAGCAGCTTGGACGCAGGCAATCAGCCCCAGCATTTT
TRBD2	TRBJ2-2	.	TRBV9	CASSAFSGSPTGELFF	TGTGCCAGCAGCGCGTTTAGCGGGAGCCCCACCGGGGAGCTGTTTTTT
.	TRBJ2-4	few	TRBV21-1	CASILREGF	TGTGCCAGCATCCTAAGGGAAGGCTTC
TRBD1	TRBJ2-1	.	TRBV6-1	CASSDEDRGVYNEQFF	TGTGCCAGCAGTGACGAGGACAGGGGGGTCTACAATGAGCAGTTCTTC
.	TRBJ1-5	.	TRBV19	CASSLTVNSNQPQHF	TGTGCCAGTAGCCTGACAGTCAATAGCAATCAGCCCCAGCATTTT
.	TRBJ2-7	once	TRBV10-3	CAISLTRVNYEQYF	TGTGCCATCAGTCTGACTCGGGTAAACTACGAGCAGTACTTC
TRBD2	TRBJ2-5	.	TRBV5-1	CASSTEGLAGGPSGTQYF	TGCGCCAGCAGCACCGAGGGACTAGCGGGAGGGCCCTCAGGGACCCAGTACTTC
.	TRBJ2-5	.	TRBV28	CASSFRETQYF	TGTGCCAGCAGCTTCCGAGAGACCCAGTACTTC
.	TRBJ2-3	.	TRBV19	CASSITKSRDTQYF	TGTGCCAGTAGTATTACGAAGTCTAGAGATACGCAGTATTTT
.	TRBJ1-4	.	TRBV2	CASSEALRGEKLFF	TGTGCCAGCAGTGAAGCGCTTCGGGGTGAAAAACTGTTTTTT
TRBD1	TRBJ2-3	.	TRBV5-4	CASSGTGSWGRADTQYF	TGTGCCAGCAGCGGGACAGGGAGCTGGGGCCGGGCAGATACGCAGTATTTT
.	TRBJ2-1	.	TRBV7-2	CASTLLVGNEQFF	TGTGCCAGCACCTTACTGGTGGGGAATGAGCAGTTCTTC
.	TRBJ2-1	.	TRBV19	CASSADGLSLINEQFF	TGTGCCAGTAGTGCGGACGGTCTGAGCCTAATTAATGAGCAGTTCTTC
TRBD2	TRBJ2-1	.	TRBV6-1	CASSEEGGRARNEQFF	TGTGCCAGCAGTGAAGAAGGCGGGAGGGCCCGTAATGAGCAGTTCTTC
.	TRBJ1-2	.	TRBV4-3	CASSQNRQFGYTF	TGCGCCAGCAGCCAGAATCGACAGTTTGGCTACACCTTC
.	TRBJ1-1	.	TRBV6-5	CASSANWDGNTEAFF	TGTGCCAGCAGTGCTAATTGGGACGGAAACACTGAAGCTTTCTTT
.	TRBJ1-4	.	TRBV6-4	CASRRQSPNEKLFF	TGTGCCAGCAGGAGACAGTCGCCTAATGAAAAACTGTTTTTT
.	TRBJ2-5	once	TRBV5-4	CASSLAETQYF	TGTGCCAGCAGCTTGGCCGAGACCCAGTACTTC
TRBD1	TRBJ2-5	.	TRBV7-8	CASSLLNPGQGDF	TGTGCCAGCAGCTTATTGAATCCGGGACAGGGGGACTTC
TRBD2	TRBJ2-1	.	TRBV11-2	CASTTGTSGGYNEQFF	TGTGCCAGCACCACCGGGACTAGCGGGGGGTACAATGAGCAGTTCTTC
TRBD1	TRBJ2-7	.	TRBV25-1	CASSRTGVSYEQYF	TGTGCCAGCAGTCGGACAGGCGTGAGCTACGAGCAGTACTTC
.	TRBJ1-1	.	TRBV28	CASMAGGWVMNTEAFF	TGTGCCAGCATGGCAGGAGGGTGGGTCATGAACACTGAAGCTTTCTTT
.	TRBJ2-3	.	TRBV11-2	CASSLDGTGSTDTQYF	TGTGCCAGCAGCTTAGACGGGACCGGGAGCACAGATACGCAGTATTTT
.	TRBJ1-4	once	TRBV6-1	CASGRTGTMEKLFF	TGTGCCAGCGGAAGAACCGGGACGATGGAAAAACTGTTTTTT